Shown below are 22 T cell receptor beta chains from a single sample sequenced in a study of blood T cell repertoires in COVID-19. Data came from immunoSEQ multiplex PCR; TCRdb stores just in-frame clones and leaves some out. The table includes roughly 88,000 clones, around 85% detected once. The sample consisted of peripheral blood. The receptors originated from a woman older than 75 with active or convalescent COVID-19.

J is TRBJ1-1 and V is TRBV29-1; D might be TRBD1 (5 bases). The germline gives CDR1 SQVTM, CDR2 ANQGSEA. Deletions cut 4 bases from V and 4 bases from J, with 10 bases between. There are 12 residues in the CDR3. CDR3: CSVVGGGTEAFF. The CDR3 nucleotides are TGCAGCGTTGTGGGGGGAGGCACTGAAGCTTTCTTT.

The chain links TRBV15 to TRBJ1-4; D call uncertain. The CDR3 sequence is 15 residues long. Germline values: CDR1 LNHNV, CDR2 YYDKDF (reference sequence). Trimming stripped 0 bases from V and 8 bases from J, with 13 bases between. CDR3: CATSRDLAGGEKLFF. Written as DNA, the CDR3 is TGTGCCACCAGCAGAGATTTGGCCGGAGGGGAAAAACTGTTTTTT.

This clone has a handful of counts. The chain uses TRBV28 and TRBJ1-3, with TRBD1 identical over 9 bases. The junction had 9 bases not matched to a gene; V was cut back by 8 bases and J by 4 bases. CDR1 MDHEN and CDR2 SYDVKM come from the germline V gene. The CDR3 consists of 15 residues. The CDR3 region is CASWPGQGRGNTIYF. Written as DNA, the CDR3 is TGTGCCAGCTGGCCGGGACAGGGACGCGGAAACACCATATATTTT.

The chain is built from TRBV6-5 and TRBJ1-3; the D is unclear. The germline V and J ends were trimmed by 0 bases and 3 bases, with 9 bases remaining between them. From germline, CDR1 is MNHEY and CDR2 SVGAGI. This CDR3 spans 15 amino acids. CDR3 bases: TGTGCCAGCAGTTACTCGGGCAGCAGTGGAAACACCATATATTTT. It is translated as CASSYSGSSGNTIYF.

The chain has TRBV9 and TRBJ1-3; TRBD1 matches at 8 bases. V dropped 0 bases and J dropped 8; count of bases not matched to a gene: 10. The CDR3 extends over 16 amino acids. Germline CDR1 reads SGDLS; CDR2 reads YYNGEE. CDR3 loop: CASSVDLLDRAHTIYF. CDR3 DNA: TGTGCCAGCAGCGTAGATCTCTTGGACAGGGCTCACACCATATATTTT.

This clone was detected once. V gene TRBV19 combines with J gene TRBJ2-5; 10 positions match TRBD2. V shed 4 bases and J 2 bases; nucleotides not matched to a gene: 4. This CDR3 comprises 15 residues. Germline loops: CDR1 LNHDA, CDR2 SQIVND (reference sequence). The CDR3 region is CASSTLAGLQETQYF. The CDR3 DNA reads as TGTGCCAGTAGTACACTAGCGGGACTACAAGAGACCCAGTACTTC. Full variable domain (missing parts from reference TRBV19 and TRBJ2-5): DGGITQSPKYLFRKEGQNVTLSCEQNLNHDAMYWYRQDPGQGLRLIYYSQIVNDFQKGDIAEGYSVSREKKESFPLTVTSAQKNPTAFYLCASSTLAGLQETQYFGPGTRLLVL.

The rearrangement uses TRBV30 and TRBJ2-1; 13 nucleotides match TRBD2. Unmatched junction bases numbered 9, after V lost 6 bases and J lost 10 bases. The CDR3 covers 14 residues. Per germline, CDR1 GTSNPN and CDR2 SVGIG (reference sequence). For the CDR3, the DNA is TGTGCCTGCCCCGGGACTAGCGGGAAAGGAGAGCAGTTCTTC. Its translation: CACPGTSGKGEQFF. Complete variable domain (other parts from reference TRBV30 and TRBJ2-1): SQTIHQWPATLVQPVGSPLSLECTVEGTSNPNLYWYRQAAGRGLQLLFYSVGIGQISSEVPQNLSASRPQDRQFILSSKKLLLSDSGFYLCACPGTSGKGEQFFGPGTRLTVL.

The count of this clone is one. The chain has TRBV6-2 or TRBV6-3 and TRBJ2-2, with D unresolved. The germline gives CDR1 MNHEY, CDR2 SVGEGT. This CDR3 spans 15 amino acids. V gave up 4 bases and J gave up 4 bases, with 13 bases separating them. Here the CDR3 DNA reads TGTGCCAGCAGTTCTGGCCAGTTACCCACCGGGGAGCTGTTTTTT. As protein: CASSSGQLPTGELFF.

The chain joins TRBV27 to TRBJ2-7; 11 bases agree with TRBD1. J was trimmed by 0 bases and V by 1 base; bases with no gene match: 2. CDR1 and CDR2 (germline): MNHEY, SMNVEV (reference sequence). The length of the CDR3 is 16 residues. This CDR3 reads CASSLLGTGGSYEQYF. CDR3 sequence (DNA): TGTGCCAGCAGTTTATTAGGGACAGGGGGCTCCTACGAGCAGTACTTC.

The chain has TRBV5-1 and TRBJ1-2, with 10 positions matching TRBD1. From germline, CDR1 is SGHRS and CDR2 YFSETQ. CDR3 length: 13 amino acids. V shed 3 bases and J 6 bases; nucleotides not matched to a gene: 2. The CDR3, as DNA: TGCGCCAGCAGCTCCGGACAGGGGGATGGCTACACCTTC. Amino acids: CASSSGQGDGYTF.

The rearrangement uses TRBV4-1 and TRBJ1-3; the D is unclear. Germline-derived CDR1 and CDR2 are MGHRA and YSYEKL. The CDR3 has 17 residues. Trimming shortened V by 4 bases and J by 0 bases, and 16 bases separated the two germline ends. The CDR3 DNA is TGCGCCAGCAGCCCGGGGTATGGCGGGCCCTCTGGAAACACCATATATTTT. It specifies CASSPGYGGPSGNTIYF.

Regarding this clone: Other DNA sequences in the same sample also yield this CDR3. The rearrangement links TRBV5-1 to TRBJ2-1; TRBD1 aligns across 7 bases. Germline values: CDR1 SGHRS, CDR2 YFSETQ. There are 14 residues in the CDR3. V trimming: 2 bases; J trimming: 4 bases; junction bases outside the gene matches: 3. CDR3: CASSFRTGYNEQFF. CDR3 in DNA: TGCGCCAGCAGCTTCCGGACAGGATACAATGAGCAGTTCTTC.

The chain uses TRBV6-4 and TRBJ2-3; D perhaps matches TRBD2 (6 bases). Germline V lookup: CDR1 MRHNA, CDR2 SNTAGT. The CDR3 is 13 residues long. V was trimmed by 5 bases and J by 1 base, leaving 7 bases between them. CDR3 sequence reads: CASSPSGTDTQYF. Written as DNA, the CDR3 is TGTGCCAGCAGTCCTAGCGGCACAGATACGCAGTATTTT.

This chain's CDR3 is CASTQTGDTEAFF. CDR3 nucleotide sequence: TGTGCCAGCACCCAGACAGGGGACACTGAAGCTTTCTTT. The chain recombines TRBV6-6 with TRBJ1-1; 8 nucleotides line up with TRBD1. This CDR3 is built from 13 residues. V lost 7 bases, J lost 3 bases, and 4 bases stayed unmatched. Germline CDR1 MNHNY, CDR2 SVGAGI (reference sequence).

The chain joins TRBV11-2 to TRBJ2-3, with TRBD2 identical over 13 bases. J was trimmed by 5 bases and V by 1 base; bases with no gene match: 6. Germline CDR1 is SGHAT and CDR2 is FQNNGV. CDR3 length equals 17 residues. CDR3 amino acids: CASSLGGTSGARDTQYF. CDR3 bases: TGTGCCAGCAGCTTAGGGGGGACTAGCGGGGCAAGAGATACGCAGTATTTT.

The chain combines TRBV19 with TRBJ1-2; 11 bases fit TRBD1. The CDR3 runs to 18 residues. J gave up 2 bases and V 8 bases, and 16 bases lay outside the gene matches. CDR1 is LNHDA and CDR2 is SQIVND in the germline V gene (reference sequence). CDR3 nucleotide sequence: TGTGCCAGTGGAACCTGGGACAGGGGGTCCACCGGGAACTATGGCTACACCTTC. Translation: CASGTWDRGSTGNYGYTF.

Written as DNA, the CDR3 is TGCGCCAGCAGCCAAGATCCGGGGAGCTCCTACGAGCAGTACTTC. It specifies CASSQDPGSSYEQYF. The rearrangement joins TRBV4-1 to TRBJ2-7, with D possibly being TRBD2 (5 bases). Trimming took off 0 bases at V and 0 bases at J, with 9 bases between the two ends. CDR3 length: 15 residues. The germline CDR1 and CDR2 sequences are MGHRA and YSYEKL.

V is TRBV7-6 and J is TRBJ2-7; the D gene is possibly TRBD2 (6 bases). This CDR3 comprises 15 residues. Germline V gene sequence: CDR1 SGHVS, CDR2 FNYEAQ. The V end lost 4 bases, the J end lost 5 bases, and 18 bases lay between the germline ends. The CDR3 region has the DNA TGTGCCAGCAGCTACGCGGGAATGGGGACCCACGAGCAGTACTTC. This translates into CASSYAGMGTHEQYF.

Concerning this clone itself: A junction end diverges from the germline sequence, so it may reflect a read error. Additional DNA sequences in this sample encode the identical CDR3. The chain uses TRBV5-1 and TRBJ2-1; 8 bases match TRBD2. Germline values: CDR1 SGHRS, CDR2 YFSETQ. This CDR3 has 16 amino acids. CDR3 in DNA: TGTGCCAGCAGCTTGCTGACTAGCGCCGACTACAATGAGCAGTTCTTC. The encoded protein is CASSLLTSADYNEQFF.

The V and J genes are TRBV3-1 (or the pseudogene TRBV3-2) and TRBJ1-1, with D possibly TRBD1 on 6 matching bases. Germline-derived CDR1 and CDR2 are LGHDT and YNNKEL (reference sequence). The V end lost 4 bases, the J end lost 3 bases, and 12 bases lay between the germline ends. The CDR3 has 14 residues. The CDR3 is CASSRTAGDTEAFF. CDR3 nucleotides: TGTGCCAGCAGCCGGACCGCAGGGGACACTGAAGCTTTCTTT.

This clone was detected only a few times. The chain carries TRBV19 and TRBJ1-4; tentatively, D is TRBD1 (5 bases). The CDR3 is 14 residues long. V was shortened by 7 bases and J by 6 bases, with 15 bases between the two germline ends. Germline loops: CDR1 LNHDA, CDR2 SQIVND (reference sequence). Here the CDR3 DNA reads TGTGCCAGTAAATCGGTGGGAGGGGATGAAAAACTGTTTTTT. Translating it yields CASKSVGGDEKLFF.

This chain joins TRBV5-4 and TRBJ2-7; 10 positions agree with TRBD2. Germline CDR1 is SGHNT and CDR2 is YYREEE (reference sequence). The CDR3 spans 14 residues. With 5 bases clipped from V and 7 bases from J, the junction kept 9 bases outside the gene matches. The CDR3 nucleotides are TGTGCCAGCAGACAGCGGGGGGGCCAGAGGGAGCAGTACTTC. Translated, it gives CASRQRGGQREQYF.